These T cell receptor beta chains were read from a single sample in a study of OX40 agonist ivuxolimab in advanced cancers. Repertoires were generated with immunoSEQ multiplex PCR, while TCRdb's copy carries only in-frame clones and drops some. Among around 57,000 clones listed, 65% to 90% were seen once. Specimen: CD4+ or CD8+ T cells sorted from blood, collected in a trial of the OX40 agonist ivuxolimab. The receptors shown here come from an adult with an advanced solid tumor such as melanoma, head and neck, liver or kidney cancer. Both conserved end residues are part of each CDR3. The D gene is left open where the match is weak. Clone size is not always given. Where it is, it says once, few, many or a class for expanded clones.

CDR3: CASSRQAKETQYF
DNA: TGTGCCAGTAGCCGACAGGCAAAAGAGACCCAGTACTTC
size: NA
V: TRBV19
J: TRBJ2-5
D: NA

CDR3: CASSEEDRGNTIYF
DNA: TGTGCCAGCAGTGAAGAGGACCGGGGAAACACCATATATTTT
size: once
V: TRBV2
J: TRBJ1-3
D: NA

CDR3: CASSSDPGVAEAFF
DNA: TGCGCCAGCAGCTCGGACCCTGGAGTGGCTGAAGCTTTCTTT
size: medium-sized
V: TRBV5-1
J: TRBJ1-1
D: NA

CDR3: CASSLNGNSNQPQHF
DNA: TGCGCCAGCAGCTTGAACGGGAATAGCAATCAGCCCCAGCATTTT
size: few
V: TRBV5-1
J: TRBJ1-5
D: NA

CDR3: CASSLVSGQKSQETQYF
DNA: TGCGCCAGCAGCTTGGTTTCGGGACAGAAATCCCAAGAGACCCAGTACTTC
size: NA
V: TRBV5-1
J: TRBJ2-5
D: TRBD1

CDR3: CASSREANGNGYTF
DNA: TGTGCCAGCAGTCGGGAAGCCAACGGGAACGGCTACACCTTC
size: NA
V: TRBV6-4
J: TRBJ1-2
D: NA

CDR3: CASRGVSGAINSPLHF
DNA: TGTGCCAGCAGAGGGGTATCCGGGGCTATAAATTCACCCCTCCACTTT
size: once
V: TRBV7-2
J: TRBJ1-6
D: NA

CDR3: CASSGSPGQRAFF
DNA: TGTGCCAGCAGCGGGAGCCCGGGACAGCGAGCTTTCTTT
size: NA
V: TRBV9
J: TRBJ1-1
D: TRBD1

CDR3: CASSPNGLAGGGDTQYF
DNA: TGTGCCAGCTCACCGAATGGACTAGCGGGGGGCGGAGATACGCAGTATTTT
size: NA
V: TRBV18
J: TRBJ2-3
D: TRBD2

CDR3: CASRTGTGGSYEQYF
DNA: TGCGCCAGCAGAACCGGGACAGGGGGCTCCTACGAGCAGTACTTC
size: NA
V: TRBV5-1
J: TRBJ2-7
D: TRBD1

CDR3: CASSLFRAGGYNEQFF
DNA: TGCGCCAGCAGCTTGTTCCGTGCGGGGGGGTACAATGAGCAGTTCTTC
size: NA
V: TRBV5-1
J: TRBJ2-1
D: TRBD2

CDR3: CASSYLVSGLNTEAFF
DNA: TGTGCCAGCAGTTATTTAGTCTCGGGACTGAACACTGAAGCTTTCTTT
size: NA
V: TRBV6-5
J: TRBJ1-1
D: NA

CDR3: CASSPREGLSNQPQHF
DNA: TGTGCCAGCAGCCCGCGTGAAGGTCTGAGCAATCAGCCCCAGCATTTT
size: NA
V: TRBV7-2
J: TRBJ1-5
D: NA

CDR3: CASSPFLSGIQYF
DNA: TGTGCCAGTAGCCCCTTCCTCAGTGGCATTCAGTACTTC
size: once
V: TRBV19
J: TRBJ2-4
D: NA

CDR3: CAISELVGELFF
DNA: TGTGCCATCAGTGAGTTGGTCGGGGAGCTGTTTTTT
size: NA
V: TRBV10-3
J: TRBJ2-2
D: NA

CDR3: CASSHTGQVYGYTF
DNA: TGTGCCAGCAGCCACACGGGACAGGTCTATGGCTACACCTTC
size: NA
V: TRBV25-1
J: TRBJ1-2
D: TRBD1

CDR3: CASSQETGANVLTF
DNA: TGCGCCAGCAGCCAAGAGACTGGGGCCAACGTCCTGACTTTC
size: NA
V: TRBV4-3
J: TRBJ2-6
D: NA